Following are 23 T cell receptor beta chains from one sample sequenced in a study of blood T cell repertoires in COVID-19. Sequenced by immunoSEQ multiplex PCR; TCRdb stores in-frame clones only, minus some. The sample comprises approximately 220,000 clones, 90% of which are singletons, and less than 15% rests with the top ten. The sequencing input was PBMCs or T cells enriched from blood (not recorded which). The receptors were gathered from a man younger than 40 who had been exposed to COVID-19.

V usage is TRBV19 and J usage is TRBJ2-2; perhaps TRBD2 as D (6 bases). V gave up 6 bases and J gave up 6 bases, with 14 bases separating them. The CDR3 totals 14 residues. Per the germline V gene, CDR1 is LNHDA and CDR2 is SQIVND (reference sequence). The CDR3 spells CASRKTRGSGELFF. DNA of the CDR3: TGTGCCAGTAGAAAAACCCGGGGGTCCGGGGAGCTGTTTTTT.

The J gene is TRBJ1-2, the V gene TRBV4-3; D gene ambiguous. CDR3 size: 12 residues. V gave up 5 bases and J gave up 1 base, with 5 bases separating them. CDR1 and CDR2 from the germline V gene are LGHNA and YSLEER. The CDR3 sequence: CASSYGNYGYTF. CDR3 in DNA: TGCGCCAGCAGCTACGGTAACTATGGCTACACCTTC.

This chain uses TRBV19 with TRBJ2-1; 8 bases map to TRBD1. V gave up 4 bases and J gave up 7 bases; unmatched junction bases: 9. Germline loops: CDR1 LNHDA, CDR2 SQIVND (reference sequence). The CDR3 has 15 residues. The CDR3 DNA reads TGTGCCAGTAGTAACACCGGGACAGGAATAAATGAGCAGTTCTTC. Protein product: CASSNTGTGINEQFF.

J is TRBJ1-1 and V is TRBV7-3, with TRBD1 matching 7 bases. The CDR3 sequence is 13 residues long. The V segment lost 2 bases and the J segment 10 bases; nucleotides outside the gene matches: 7. Germline CDR1 and CDR2: SGHTA and FQGTGA. The CDR3 region is CASSLSQGGVAFF. The CDR3 nucleotides are TGTGCCAGCAGCTTATCCCAGGGGGGAGTAGCTTTCTTT. The whole variable domain, filled in from reference TRBV7-3 and TRBJ1-1, reads GAGVSQTPSNKVTEKGKYVELRCDPISGHTALYWYRQSLGQGPEFLIYFQGTGAADDSGLPNDRFFAVRPEGSVSTLKIQRTERGDSAVYLCASSLSQGGVAFFGQGTRLTVV.

In DNA form, the CDR3 reads TGCGCCAGCAAAAGCGGGGTAGATAATGAAAAACTGTTTTTT. Its translation: CASKSGVDNEKLFF. The J gene is TRBJ1-4, the V gene TRBV10-2; D call uncertain. Germline CDR1 WSHSY, CDR2 SAAADI. The CDR3 totals 14 residues. V was shortened by 7 bases and J by 4 bases, with 13 bases between the two germline ends.

The genes are TRBV19 and TRBJ1-1, with a possible D match to TRBD1 (5 bases). The CDR3 covers 12 residues. V was clipped by 8 bases and J by 8 bases, with 15 bases between them. The germline V gene has CDR1 LNHDA and CDR2 SQIVND (reference sequence). CDR3 amino acids: CASCDSAREAFF. The CDR3 coding sequence is TGTGCCAGTTGCGACAGCGCTAGAGAAGCTTTCTTT.

This clone was seen a handful of times. The rearrangement links TRBV3-1 (or the pseudogene TRBV3-2) to TRBJ2-2; D not certain. The germline V gene encodes CDR1 LGHDT and CDR2 YNNKEL (reference sequence). The CDR3 consists of 13 residues. V was pared by 5 bases and J by 5 bases, with 9 bases between. CDR3 region: CASSEASTGELFF. The CDR3 DNA follows: TGTGCCAGCAGCGAGGCCTCTACCGGGGAGCTGTTTTTT.

At least ten counts were recorded for this clone. The chain links TRBV10-2 to TRBJ2-7; 12 positions agree with TRBD2. Germline CDR1 and CDR2: WSHSY and SAAADI. The CDR3 loop spans 16 amino acids. V trimming: 6 bases; J trimming: 0 bases; junction bases outside the gene matches: 6. The CDR3 protein is CASSPGLAGSSYEQYF. The CDR3 DNA reads TGCGCCAGCAGCCCGGGACTAGCGGGTAGCTCCTACGAGCAGTACTTC.

On this clone: Other DNA sequences in the same sample also yield this CDR3. This chain links TRBV6-5 with TRBJ1-2; TRBD1 matches 7 bases. The trim removed 6 bases at V and 4 bases at J, leaving 8 bases unmatched. The CDR3 covers 14 residues. CDR1 MNHEY and CDR2 SVGAGI come from the germline V gene. In nucleotides, the CDR3 is TGTGCCAGCAGCGAGACAGGGCCAATCTATGGCTACACCTTC. Amino acid sequence: CASSETGPIYGYTF.

This chain joins TRBV7-9 and TRBJ1-2; 10 nucleotides match TRBD1. V lost 4 bases to trimming and J lost 4 bases; unmatched junction nucleotides: 6. Germline CDR1 and CDR2: SEHNR and FQNEAQ (reference sequence). The CDR3 spans 15 residues. Written as DNA, the CDR3 is TGTGCCAGCAGCTCCTCGGGACAGGGGTTCTATGGCTACACCTTC. Amino acids: CASSSSGQGFYGYTF.

The V gene is TRBV19, the J gene TRBJ2-3; D unresolved. V was trimmed by 5 bases and J by 8 bases, leaving 11 bases between them. Germline values: CDR1 LNHDA, CDR2 SQIVND (reference sequence). The CDR3 has 12 residues. The CDR3 nucleotides are TGTGCCAGTAGTGCCACCAGTGCTACGCAGTATTTT. Its protein is CASSATSATQYF. Full variable domain (outside the CDR3, taken from reference TRBV19 and TRBJ2-3): DGGITQSPKYLFRKEGQNVTLSCEQNLNHDAMYWYRQDPGQGLRLIYYSQIVNDFQKGDIAEGYSVSREKKESFPLTVTSAQKNPTAFYLCASSATSATQYFGPGTRLTVL.

The chain couples TRBV10-3 to TRBJ2-1, with TRBD1 identical over 10 bases. Germline-derived CDR1 and CDR2 are ENHRY and SYGVKD. V shed 5 bases, J shed 7 bases, and the junction held 5 bases outside the gene matches. The CDR3 sequence is 14 residues long. For the CDR3, the DNA is TGTGCCATCAGTTCGGACAGGGGGGGGAATGAGCAGTTCTTC. The encoded protein is CAISSDRGGNEQFF.

V gene TRBV30 combines with J gene TRBJ1-3; 7 bases are shared with TRBD1. In germline, CDR1 is GTSNPN, CDR2 SVGIG (reference sequence). J lost 1 base, V lost 5 bases, and 5 bases had no gene match. The CDR3 extends over 14 amino acids. CDR3 nucleotides: TGTGCCTGGGACAGGGTGCAGTCTGGAAACACCATATATTTT. Translating gives CAWDRVQSGNTIYF.

V is TRBV6-1 and J is TRBJ1-2; 12 bases line up with TRBD1. Unmatched junction bases numbered 5, after V lost 2 bases and J lost 4 bases. CDR3 size: 16 residues. Germline lookup yields CDR1 MNHNS and CDR2 SASEGT. CDR3 amino acids: CASSEFRGQGAYGYTF. In DNA, the CDR3 is TGTGCCAGCAGTGAATTTAGGGGACAGGGGGCCTATGGCTACACCTTC.

The chain uses TRBV5-4 and TRBJ1-1; no firm D call. V was pared by 4 bases and J by 4 bases, with 11 bases between. CDR3 length equals 13 residues. CDR1 and CDR2 (germline): SGHNT, YYREEE (reference sequence). CDR3 bases: TGTGCCAGCAGCCGCGGCGGAACCACTGAAGCTTTCTTT. Amino acid sequence: CASSRGGTTEAFF.

The V and J genes are TRBV7-9 and TRBJ2-2, with TRBD2 matching over 14 bases. The CDR3 extends over 17 amino acids. V lost 3 bases, J lost 9 bases, and 9 bases stayed unmatched. Per the germline V gene, CDR1 is SEHNR and CDR2 is FQNEAQ (reference sequence). CDR3 sequence reads: CASSFPGLAGGRRELFF. The CDR3 DNA is TGTGCCAGCAGCTTTCCCGGACTAGCGGGGGGTAGGCGGGAGCTGTTTTTT.

V gene TRBV6-2 or TRBV6-3 combines with J gene TRBJ2-3; 9 nucleotides agree with TRBD2. The ends lost 4 bases at V and 2 bases at J; junction bases unmatched: 4. Germline CDR1 MNHEY, CDR2 SVGEGT. CDR3 size: 15 residues. The CDR3 DNA reads TGTGCCAGCAGTTTGGCGGGGGGGCCCACAGATACGCAGTATTTT. Its protein product is CASSLAGGPTDTQYF.

In this sample, this clone turned up once. The chain recombines TRBV4-1 with TRBJ1-6; D unresolved. The CDR3 loop spans 17 amino acids. The germline CDR1 and CDR2 sequences are MGHRA and YSYEKL. Trimming stripped 0 bases from V and 5 bases from J, with 14 bases between. DNA of the CDR3: TGCGCCAGCAGCCAAGATAAGCGGGTCTGGGATAATTCACCCCTCCACTTT. Translation: CASSQDKRVWDNSPLHF.

The chain links TRBV19 to TRBJ2-5; unclear D gene. Germline values: CDR1 LNHDA, CDR2 SQIVND (reference sequence). CDR3 length: 13 residues. V shed 4 bases and J shed 2 bases, with 8 bases lying between them. The CDR3 here is CASSSDMQETQYF. The DNA for the CDR3 is TGTGCCAGTAGTAGTGACATGCAAGAGACCCAGTACTTC.

About this clone: The junction and the germline gene differ at one end; a read error may be behind it. The gene calls are TRBV6-1 and TRBJ2-3; D is unresolved. The CDR3 runs to 15 residues. Germline V gene lookup returns CDR1 MNHNS and CDR2 SASEGT. The CDR3 spells CASNEHSRGTDTQYF. The CDR3, as DNA: TGTGCCAGCAATGAACATTCCCGGGGCACAGATACGCAGTATTTT.

The V gene is TRBV18, the J gene TRBJ2-7; D remains unclear. The V and J ends lost 0 bases and 0 bases respectively, with 3 bases between them. The CDR3 is 13 residues long. The germline V gene has CDR1 KGHSH and CDR2 LQKENI. This CDR3 is CASSPPSSYEQYF. DNA for the CDR3: TGTGCCAGCTCACCACCCAGCTCCTACGAGCAGTACTTC.

The gene calls are TRBV19 and TRBJ2-2, with D perhaps matching TRBD1 (5 bases). The CDR3 contains 15 residues. With 5 bases removed from V and 4 bases from J, the gap between germline ends came to 14 bases. Germline CDR1 reads LNHDA; CDR2 reads SQIVND (reference sequence). The CDR3 DNA reads TGTGCCAGTAGTCCCTCAGGGATCGGCACCGGGGAGCTGTTTTTT. Its protein is CASSPSGIGTGELFF. Filled out from reference TRBV19 and TRBJ2-2, the complete variable domain reads DGGITQSPKYLFRKEGQNVTLSCEQNLNHDAMYWYRQDPGQGLRLIYYSQIVNDFQKGDIAEGYSVSREKKESFPLTVTSAQKNPTAFYLCASSPSGIGTGELFFGEGSRLTVL.

The chain recombines TRBV7-9 with TRBJ1-4; D possibly corresponds to TRBD1 (5 bases). The CDR3 totals 15 residues. V was cut by 5 bases and J by 0 bases, with 10 bases left in between. CDR1 SEHNR and CDR2 FQNEAQ come from the germline V gene (reference sequence). This CDR3 is CASSPAGATNEKLFF. DNA for the CDR3: TGTGCCAGCAGCCCCGCGGGGGCAACTAATGAAAAACTGTTTTTT.